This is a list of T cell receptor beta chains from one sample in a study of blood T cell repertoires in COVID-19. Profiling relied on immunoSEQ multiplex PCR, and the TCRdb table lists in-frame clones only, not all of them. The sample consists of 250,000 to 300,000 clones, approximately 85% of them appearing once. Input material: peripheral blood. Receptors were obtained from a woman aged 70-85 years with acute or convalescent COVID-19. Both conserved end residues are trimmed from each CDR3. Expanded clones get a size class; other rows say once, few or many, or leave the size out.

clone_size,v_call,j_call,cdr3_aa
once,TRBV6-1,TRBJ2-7,ASSEGGGLGEQY
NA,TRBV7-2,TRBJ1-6,ASSLVSGGDSPLH
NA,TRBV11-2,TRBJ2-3,ASSPGASGGGTQY
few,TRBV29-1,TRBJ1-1,SGTVLNTEAF
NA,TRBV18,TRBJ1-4,ASSRRQTTNEKLF
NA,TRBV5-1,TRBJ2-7,ASRVELGAGEQY
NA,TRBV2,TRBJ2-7,ASSQGSGRYEQY
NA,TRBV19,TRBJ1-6,ASSISAGMNSPLH
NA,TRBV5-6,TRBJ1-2,ASSLAQGAGGYT
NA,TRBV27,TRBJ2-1,ASSFNAASYNEQF
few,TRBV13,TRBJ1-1,ASSFDGQGRHF
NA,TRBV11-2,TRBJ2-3,ASSILADTQY
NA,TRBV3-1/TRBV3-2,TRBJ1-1,ASSQRDRGGAF
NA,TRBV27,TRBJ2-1,ASSRAESSYNEQF
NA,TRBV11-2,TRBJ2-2,ASSQRTSGRELF